The 16 T cell receptor beta chains reported below all come from one sample, sequenced in a study of T cell responses to AZD1222 COVID-19 vaccine. Using immunoSEQ multiplex PCR, the repertoire was profiled, and TCRdb retains in-frame clones only, with some absent. The repertoire holds 150,000 or so clones, 70% to 90% seen once, with 2.2% in the top ten. Material: peripheral blood, obtained on day 0 of AZD1222 vaccination. The source is an adult in good health.

The J gene is TRBJ2-3, the V gene TRBV19; TRBD2 matches at 8 bases. V lost 3 bases, J lost 5 bases, and 7 bases stayed unmatched. Per germline, CDR1 LNHDA and CDR2 SQIVND (reference sequence). This CDR3 comprises 15 residues. The CDR3 region has the DNA TGTGCCAGTAGTATGGGAAGCGGGAGTATAGATACGCAGTATTTT. It is translated as CASSMGSGSIDTQYF.

V and J are TRBV7-2 and TRBJ2-7, with D perhaps TRBD2 (5 bases). Germline V gene sequence: CDR1 SGHTA, CDR2 FQGNSA. The V gene lost 1 base and the J gene lost 6 bases, with 13 bases spanning the gap. The CDR3 spans 14 residues. CDR3 bases: TGTGCCAGCAGCTTAGTGGGAGTAAGTGGCGAGCAGTACTTC. This translates into CASSLVGVSGEQYF.

This sequence joins TRBV28 and TRBJ2-7; D gene ambiguous. Trimming cost V 0 bases and J 5 bases, with 11 bases left between them. There are 14 residues in the CDR3. Germline V CDR1 and CDR2: MDHEN, SYDVKM. CDR3 amino acids: CASSLWDQRNEQYF. The DNA for the CDR3 is TGTGCCAGCAGTTTATGGGACCAGAGGAACGAGCAGTACTTC.

V and J are TRBV6-5 and TRBJ2-7; tentative D call: TRBD1 (6 bases). Germline values: CDR1 MNHEY, CDR2 SVGAGI. Trimming shortened V by 4 bases and J by 2 bases, and 12 bases separated the two germline ends. The CDR3 is 14 residues long. Here the CDR3 reads CASSSGTSTYEQYF. DNA of the CDR3: TGTGCCAGCAGTTCCGGGACATCGACCTACGAGCAGTACTTC.

This rearrangement joins TRBV6-5 to TRBJ1-3; tentative D call: TRBD1 (5 bases). CDR1 and CDR2 (germline): MNHEY, SVGAGI. Trimming left V 6 bases short and J 8 bases short, with 14 bases between. The CDR3 covers 13 residues. In DNA, the CDR3 is TGTGCCAGCAGACAAGGGACGGGGGACACCATATATTTT. This translates into CASRQGTGDTIYF.

The V gene is TRBV10-3, the J gene TRBJ2-5; no clear D gene. The V end was cut by 0 bases, the J end by 1 base, with 3 bases between. Germline CDR1 ENHRY, CDR2 SYGVKD. The CDR3 runs 13 residues. Here the CDR3 DNA reads TGTGCCATCAGTGAGTCTCCCCAAGAGACCCAGTACTTC. Translated: CAISESPQETQYF.

The chain employs TRBV30 and TRBJ1-2, with a weak D call TRBD1 (5 bases). Germline assignment: CDR1 GTSNPN and CDR2 SVGIG (reference sequence). The CDR3 is 11 amino acids. V lost 8 bases to trimming and J lost 5 bases, with 12 bases between them. The CDR3 sequence is CARRDGYGYTF. CDR3 DNA: TGTGCCCGCCGGGACGGATATGGCTACACCTTC. Full variable domain (missing parts from reference TRBV30 and TRBJ1-2): SQTIHQWPATLVQPVGSPLSLECTVEGTSNPNLYWYRQAAGRGLQLLFYSVGIGQISSEVPQNLSASRPQDRQFILSSKKLLLSDSGFYLCARRDGYGYTFGSGTRLTVV.

The V and J genes are TRBV14 and TRBJ2-1, with 7 bases lining up with TRBD1. This CDR3 comprises 13 residues. CDR1 and CDR2 (germline): SGHDN, FVKESK. Trimming cost V 4 bases and J 9 bases; bases outside gene matches: 6. This CDR3 reads CASSPSRTGEQFF. In DNA form, the CDR3 reads TGTGCCAGCAGCCCGTCCCGGACAGGTGAGCAGTTCTTC. The whole variable domain, filled in from reference TRBV14 and TRBJ2-1, reads EAGVTQFPSHSVIEKGQTVTLRCDPISGHDNLYWYRRVMGKEIKFLLHFVKESKQDESGMPNNRFLAERTGGTYSTLKVQPAELEDSGVYFCASSPSRTGEQFFGPGTRLTVL.

V and J are TRBV10-3 and TRBJ2-5; D might be TRBD2 (5 bases). V shed 0 bases and J shed 2 bases, with 10 bases lying between them. The V gene's germline CDR1 is ENHRY and CDR2 SYGVKD. This CDR3 has 15 residues. The CDR3 region has the DNA TGTGCCATCAGTGAGTCGAAGGGAGTTCAAGAGACCCAGTACTTC. Residues: CAISESKGVQETQYF.

V is TRBV18 and J is TRBJ1-2, with D uncertain. The germline V gene has CDR1 KGHSH and CDR2 LQKENI. The CDR3 is 12 amino acids. The V end lost 6 bases, the J end lost 7 bases, and 12 bases lay between the germline ends. CDR3 in amino acids: CASSPNGGGYTF. As DNA, the CDR3 is TGTGCCAGCTCCCCGAACGGAGGTGGCTACACCTTC.

V and J are TRBV30 and TRBJ1-4; 10 bases agree with TRBD1. The ends lost 7 bases at V and 8 bases at J; junction bases unmatched: 7. The V gene's germline CDR1 is GTSNPN and CDR2 SVGIG (reference sequence). This CDR3 spans 13 amino acids. CDR3 residues: CASGQGRGEKLFF. As DNA, the CDR3 is TGTGCCTCGGGACAGGGGAGAGGCGAAAAACTGTTTTTT.

The rearrangement uses TRBV18 and TRBJ1-1, with 8 bases fitting TRBD1. The trim removed 5 bases at V and 1 base at J, leaving 3 bases unmatched. The CDR3 length is 14 residues. Germline V gives CDR1 KGHSH, CDR2 LQKENI. Written as DNA, the CDR3 is TGTGCCAGCTCATCGGACAGGGAGAACACTGAAGCTTTCTTT. Protein sequence: CASSSDRENTEAFF.

The rearrangement links TRBV7-9 to TRBJ1-4, with D perhaps TRBD1 (6 bases). Deletions cut 3 bases from V and 8 bases from J, with 22 bases between. Germline V gene lookup returns CDR1 SEHNR and CDR2 FQNEAQ (reference sequence). The CDR3 totals 17 residues. The CDR3 DNA is TGTGCCAGCAGCTTCAGAGGCGCGGGGGGGCTCGAAGAAAAACTGTTTTTT. Its translation is CASSFRGAGGLEEKLFF.

This clone appeared a single time. The V call is TRBV14, the J call TRBJ1-6, with D possibly matching TRBD1 (6 bases). With 4 bases removed from V and 7 bases from J, the gap between germline ends came to 14 bases. The CDR3 totals 15 residues. Germline loops: CDR1 SGHDN, CDR2 FVKESK. The CDR3: CASSPLQGLNSPLHF. The DNA for the CDR3 is TGTGCCAGCAGCCCACTACAGGGTTTGAATTCACCCCTCCACTTT. The full variable domain, with the rest looked up from reference TRBV14 and TRBJ1-6, is EAGVTQFPSHSVIEKGQTVTLRCDPISGHDNLYWYRRVMGKEIKFLLHFVKESKQDESGMPNNRFLAERTGGTYSTLKVQPAELEDSGVYFCASSPLQGLNSPLHFGNGTRLTVT.

This clone appeared once. J is TRBJ1-5 and V is TRBV19, with D hard to call. The CDR3 loop spans 18 amino acids. Looked up from germline, CDR1 is LNHDA and CDR2 is SQIVND (reference sequence). V lost 4 bases to trimming and J lost 4 bases, with 23 bases between them. The CDR3 loop reads CASSTPNPARSLNQPQHF. DNA for the CDR3: TGTGCCAGTAGTACCCCCAATCCCGCCAGGAGCCTGAATCAGCCCCAGCATTTT.

J is TRBJ2-7 and V is TRBV30; TRBD1 might be the D (5 bases). V was trimmed by 8 bases and J by 0 bases, leaving 11 bases between them. CDR1 is GTSNPN, CDR2 SVGIG, per germline (reference sequence). The length of the CDR3 is 12 residues. The CDR3 loop reads CAGAWDSYEQYF. CDR3 nucleotides: TGTGCCGGGGCGTGGGACTCCTACGAGCAGTACTTC.